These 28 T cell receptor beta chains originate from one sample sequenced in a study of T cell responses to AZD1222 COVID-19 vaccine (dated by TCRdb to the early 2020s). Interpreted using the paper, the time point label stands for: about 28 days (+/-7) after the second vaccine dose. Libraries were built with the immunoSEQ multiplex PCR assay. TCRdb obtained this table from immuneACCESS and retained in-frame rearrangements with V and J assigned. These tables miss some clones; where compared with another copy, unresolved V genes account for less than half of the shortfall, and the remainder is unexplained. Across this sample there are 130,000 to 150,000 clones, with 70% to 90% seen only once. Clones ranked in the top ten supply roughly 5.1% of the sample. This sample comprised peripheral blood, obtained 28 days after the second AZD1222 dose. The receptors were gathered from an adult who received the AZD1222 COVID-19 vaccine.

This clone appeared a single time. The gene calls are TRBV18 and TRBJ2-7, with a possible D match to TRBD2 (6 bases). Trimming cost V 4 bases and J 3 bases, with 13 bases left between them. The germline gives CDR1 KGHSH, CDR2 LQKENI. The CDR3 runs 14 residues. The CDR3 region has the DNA TGTGCCAGCTCACTTCGGGGACTCAGCTACGAGCAGTACTTC. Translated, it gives CASSLRGLSYEQYF.

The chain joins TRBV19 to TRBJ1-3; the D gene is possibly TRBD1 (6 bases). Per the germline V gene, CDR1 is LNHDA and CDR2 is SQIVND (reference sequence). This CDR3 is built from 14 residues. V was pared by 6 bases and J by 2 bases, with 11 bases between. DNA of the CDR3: TGTGCCAGTAGAAAGGACAGAGCTGGAAACACCATATATTTT. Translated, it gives CASRKDRAGNTIYF.

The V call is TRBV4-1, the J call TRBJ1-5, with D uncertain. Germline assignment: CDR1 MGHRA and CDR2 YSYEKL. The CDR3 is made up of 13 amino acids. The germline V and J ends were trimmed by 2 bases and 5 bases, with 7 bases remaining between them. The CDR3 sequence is CASSQLRDQPQHF. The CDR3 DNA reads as TGCGCCAGCAGCCAATTAAGAGATCAGCCCCAGCATTTT.

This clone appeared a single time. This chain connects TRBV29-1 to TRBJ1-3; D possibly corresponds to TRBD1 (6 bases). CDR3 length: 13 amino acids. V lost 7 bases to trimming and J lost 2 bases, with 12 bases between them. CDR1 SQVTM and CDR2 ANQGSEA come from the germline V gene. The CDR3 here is CSASGVPGNTIYF. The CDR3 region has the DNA TGCAGCGCCTCAGGGGTCCCTGGAAACACCATATATTTT.

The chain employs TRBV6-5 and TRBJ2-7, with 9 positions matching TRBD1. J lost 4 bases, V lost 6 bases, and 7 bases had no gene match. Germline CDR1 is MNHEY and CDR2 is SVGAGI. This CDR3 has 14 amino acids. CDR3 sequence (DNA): TGTGCCAGCAGCCTCGGGACAGGGAGGTACGAGCAGTACTTC. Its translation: CASSLGTGRYEQYF.

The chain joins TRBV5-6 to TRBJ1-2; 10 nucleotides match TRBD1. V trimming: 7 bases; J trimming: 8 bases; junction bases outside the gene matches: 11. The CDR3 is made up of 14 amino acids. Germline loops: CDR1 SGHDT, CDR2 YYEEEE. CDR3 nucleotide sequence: TGTGCCAGCGGGAGGGACAGGGGCCTAGGGGGCTACACCTTC. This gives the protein CASGRDRGLGGYTF.

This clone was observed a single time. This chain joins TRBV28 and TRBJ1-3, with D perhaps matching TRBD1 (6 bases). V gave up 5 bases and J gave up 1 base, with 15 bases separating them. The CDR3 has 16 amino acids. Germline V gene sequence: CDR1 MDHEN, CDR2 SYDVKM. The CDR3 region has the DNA TGTGCCAGCAGTACCCACAGGGCTGGTTCTGGAAACACCATATATTTT. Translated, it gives CASSTHRAGSGNTIYF.

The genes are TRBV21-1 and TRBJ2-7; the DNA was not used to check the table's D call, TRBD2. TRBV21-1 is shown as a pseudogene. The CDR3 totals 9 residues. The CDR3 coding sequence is TGTGCCAGCACCGAGGAGCAGTACTTC. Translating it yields CASTEEQYF.

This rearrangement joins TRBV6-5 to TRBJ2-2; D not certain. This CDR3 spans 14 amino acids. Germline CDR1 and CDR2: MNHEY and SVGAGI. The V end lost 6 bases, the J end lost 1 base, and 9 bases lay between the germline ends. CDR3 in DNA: TGTGCCAGCAGCCGGTACCAGAACACCGGGGAGCTGTTTTTT. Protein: CASSRYQNTGELFF.

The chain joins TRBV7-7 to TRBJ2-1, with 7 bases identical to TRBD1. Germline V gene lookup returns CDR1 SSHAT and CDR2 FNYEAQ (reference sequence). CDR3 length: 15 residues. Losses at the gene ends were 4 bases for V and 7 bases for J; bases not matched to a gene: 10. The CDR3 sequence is CASSYDRAGKNEQFF. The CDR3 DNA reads TGTGCCAGCAGCTACGACAGGGCCGGGAAGAATGAGCAGTTCTTC.

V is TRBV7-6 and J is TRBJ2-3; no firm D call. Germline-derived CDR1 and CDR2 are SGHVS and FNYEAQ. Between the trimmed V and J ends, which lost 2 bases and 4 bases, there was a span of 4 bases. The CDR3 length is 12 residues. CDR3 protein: CASSLWADTQYF. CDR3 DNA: TGTGCCAGCAGCTTATGGGCAGATACGCAGTATTTT.

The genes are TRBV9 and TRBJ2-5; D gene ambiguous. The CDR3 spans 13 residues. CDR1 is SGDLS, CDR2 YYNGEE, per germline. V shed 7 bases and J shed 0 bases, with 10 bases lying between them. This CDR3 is CASGASDQETQYF. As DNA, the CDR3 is TGTGCCAGCGGTGCCTCTGACCAAGAGACCCAGTACTTC.

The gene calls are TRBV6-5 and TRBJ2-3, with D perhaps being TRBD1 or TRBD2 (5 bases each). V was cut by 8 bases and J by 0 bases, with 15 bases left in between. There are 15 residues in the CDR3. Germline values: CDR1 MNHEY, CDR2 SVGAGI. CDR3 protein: CASSPRDGSTDTQYF. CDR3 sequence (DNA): TGTGCCAGCTCCCCCCGGGACGGTAGCACAGATACGCAGTATTTT.

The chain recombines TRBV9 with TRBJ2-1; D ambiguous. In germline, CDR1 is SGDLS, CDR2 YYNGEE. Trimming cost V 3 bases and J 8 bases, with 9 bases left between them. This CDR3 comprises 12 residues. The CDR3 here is CASSEVFDEQFF. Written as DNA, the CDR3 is TGTGCCAGCAGCGAGGTTTTCGATGAGCAGTTCTTC.

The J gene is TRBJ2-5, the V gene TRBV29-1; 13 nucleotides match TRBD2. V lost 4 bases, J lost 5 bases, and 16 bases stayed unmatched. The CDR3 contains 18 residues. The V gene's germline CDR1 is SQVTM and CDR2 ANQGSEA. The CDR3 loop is CSVGGLAGVNVVGETQYF. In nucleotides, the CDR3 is TGCAGCGTTGGTGGACTAGCGGGAGTAAACGTCGTCGGGGAGACCCAGTACTTC.

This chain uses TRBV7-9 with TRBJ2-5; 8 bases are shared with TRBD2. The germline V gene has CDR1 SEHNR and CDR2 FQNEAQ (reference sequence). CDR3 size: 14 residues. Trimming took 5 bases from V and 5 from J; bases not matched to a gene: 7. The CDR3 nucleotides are TGTGCCAGCAGCCTCCTAGCGGGTTCTGAGACCCAGTACTTC. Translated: CASSLLAGSETQYF.

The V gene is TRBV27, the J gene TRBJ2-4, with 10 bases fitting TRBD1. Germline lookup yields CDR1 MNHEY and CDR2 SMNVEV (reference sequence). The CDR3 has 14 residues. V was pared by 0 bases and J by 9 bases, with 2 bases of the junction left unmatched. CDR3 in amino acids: CASSLSGTGVIQYF. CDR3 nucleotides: TGTGCCAGCAGTTTATCGGGGACAGGGGTCATTCAGTACTTC.

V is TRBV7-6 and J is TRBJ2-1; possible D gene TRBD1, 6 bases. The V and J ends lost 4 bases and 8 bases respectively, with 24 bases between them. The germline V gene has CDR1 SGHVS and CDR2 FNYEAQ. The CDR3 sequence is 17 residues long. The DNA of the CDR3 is TGTGCCAGCAGCTCCGGCCCGGGTGGGGGCCTGGGGGATGAGCAGTTCTTC. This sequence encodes CASSSGPGGGLGDEQFF.

The CDR3 nucleotides read TGTGCCACCAGTGATTCCCTCCGCAGGGGTCCAAGCAATCAGCCCCAGCATTTT. Protein: CATSDSLRRGPSNQPQHF. The chain uses TRBV24-1 and TRBJ1-5, with TRBD1 as a possible D gene (6 bases). The CDR3 length is 18 residues. Germline V CDR1 and CDR2: KGHDR, SFDVKD. V lost 2 bases to trimming and J lost 1 base, with 17 bases between them.

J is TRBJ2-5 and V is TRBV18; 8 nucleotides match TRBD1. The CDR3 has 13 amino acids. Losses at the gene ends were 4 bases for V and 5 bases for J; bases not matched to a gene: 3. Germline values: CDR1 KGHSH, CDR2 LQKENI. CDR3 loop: CASSLRDRETQYF. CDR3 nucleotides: TGTGCCAGCTCACTCCGGGACAGGGAGACCCAGTACTTC.

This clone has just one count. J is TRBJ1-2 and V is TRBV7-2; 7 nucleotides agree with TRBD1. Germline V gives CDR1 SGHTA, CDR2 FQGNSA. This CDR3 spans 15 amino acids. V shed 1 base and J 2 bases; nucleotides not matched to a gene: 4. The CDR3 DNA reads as TGTGCCAGCAGCTTAGGACAGGGAGGAAACTATGGCTACACCTTC. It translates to CASSLGQGGNYGYTF.

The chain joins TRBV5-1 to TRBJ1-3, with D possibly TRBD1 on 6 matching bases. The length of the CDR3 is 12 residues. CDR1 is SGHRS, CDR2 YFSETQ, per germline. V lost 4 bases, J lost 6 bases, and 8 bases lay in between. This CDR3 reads CASSPGENTIYF. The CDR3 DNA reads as TGCGCCAGCAGCCCAGGGGAAAACACCATATATTTT.

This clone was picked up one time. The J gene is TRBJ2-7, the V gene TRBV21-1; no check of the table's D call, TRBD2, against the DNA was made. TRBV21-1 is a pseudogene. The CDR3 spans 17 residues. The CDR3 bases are TGTGCCAGCAGCAAAGAGCGGGAGGCCCAAAATTCCTACGAGCAGTACTTC. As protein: CASSKEREAQNSYEQYF.

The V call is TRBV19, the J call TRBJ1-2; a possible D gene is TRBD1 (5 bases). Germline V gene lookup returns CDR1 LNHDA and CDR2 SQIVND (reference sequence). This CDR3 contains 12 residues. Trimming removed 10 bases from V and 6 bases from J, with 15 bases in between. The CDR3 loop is CANTIRGNGYTF. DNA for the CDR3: TGTGCCAATACTATACGGGGCAATGGCTACACCTTC.

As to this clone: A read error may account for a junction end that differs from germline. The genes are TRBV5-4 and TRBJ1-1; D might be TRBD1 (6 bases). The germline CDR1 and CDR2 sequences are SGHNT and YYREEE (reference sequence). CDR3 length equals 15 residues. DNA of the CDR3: TGTGCGAGCAGTCCCCCGGGGGCCAAGAACACTGAAGCTTTCTTT. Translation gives CASSPPGAKNTEAFF.

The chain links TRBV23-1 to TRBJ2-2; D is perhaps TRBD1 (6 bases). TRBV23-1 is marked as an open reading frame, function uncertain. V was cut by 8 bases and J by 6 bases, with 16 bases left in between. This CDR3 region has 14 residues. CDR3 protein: CASVYRAAAGELFF. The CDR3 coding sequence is TGCGCCAGCGTGTACAGGGCCGCGGCCGGGGAGCTGTTTTTT.

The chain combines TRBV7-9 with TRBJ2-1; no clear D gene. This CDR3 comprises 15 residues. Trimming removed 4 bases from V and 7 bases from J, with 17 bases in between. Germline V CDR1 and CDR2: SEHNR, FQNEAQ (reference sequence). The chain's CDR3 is CASSYNKKSTNEQFF. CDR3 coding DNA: TGTGCCAGCAGCTACAACAAGAAATCGACTAATGAGCAGTTCTTC.

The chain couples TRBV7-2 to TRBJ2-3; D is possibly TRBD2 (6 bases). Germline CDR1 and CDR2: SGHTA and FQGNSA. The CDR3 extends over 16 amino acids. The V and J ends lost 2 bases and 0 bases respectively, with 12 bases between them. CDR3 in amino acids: CASSLRDSSSTDTQYF. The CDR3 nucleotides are TGTGCCAGCAGCTTACGGGACTCCTCTAGCACAGATACGCAGTATTTT.